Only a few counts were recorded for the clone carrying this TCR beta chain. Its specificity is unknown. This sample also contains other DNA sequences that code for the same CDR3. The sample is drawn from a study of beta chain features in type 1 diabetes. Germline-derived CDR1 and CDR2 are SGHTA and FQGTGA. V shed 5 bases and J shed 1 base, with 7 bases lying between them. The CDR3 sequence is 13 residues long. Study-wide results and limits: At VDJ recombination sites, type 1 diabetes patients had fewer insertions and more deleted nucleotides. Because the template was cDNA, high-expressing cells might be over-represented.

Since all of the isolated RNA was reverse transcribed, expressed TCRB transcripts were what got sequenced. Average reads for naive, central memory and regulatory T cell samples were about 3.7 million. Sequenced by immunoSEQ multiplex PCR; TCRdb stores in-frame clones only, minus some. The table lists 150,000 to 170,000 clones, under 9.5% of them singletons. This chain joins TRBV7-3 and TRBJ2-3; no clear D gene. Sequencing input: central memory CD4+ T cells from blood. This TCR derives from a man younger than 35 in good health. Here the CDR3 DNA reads TGTGCCAGCAGCCTCCCGGGCACAGATACGCAGTATTTT. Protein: CASSLPGTDTQYF.